Listed here are 17 T cell receptor beta chains from one sample, sequenced in a study of spatial heterogeneity in lung cancer. The time point was: sample taken at primary tumor resection. Unsorted whole RNA from tumor, nontumor lung or frozen PBMC underwent sequencing. From the 5' RACE reads, TCRdb called clonotypes with MiXCR, one entry per CDR3 protein. This table holds some 40,000 distinct CDR3 sequences, around 5.2% found once. Sequenced material: PBMCs, taken at surgery. The receptors here all came from a female donor with early-stage non-small cell lung cancer.

This clonotype was recorded at least ten times. The gene calls are TRBV5-6 and TRBJ2-1; no clear D. Between the trimmed V and J ends, which lost 0 bases and 7 bases, there was a span of 5 bases. Germline V lookup: CDR1 SGHDT, CDR2 YYEEEE. The CDR3 sequence is 12 residues long. The CDR3 DNA reads TGTGCCAGCAGCTTGGACGAGAATGAGCAGTTCTTC. Translation gives CASSLDENEQFF.

This clonotype was picked up a small number of times. J is TRBJ2-2 and V is TRBV5-1; D might be TRBD1 (6 bases). Trimming took off 4 bases at V and 0 bases at J, with 13 bases between the two ends. Germline V gene lookup returns CDR1 SGHRS and CDR2 YFSETQ. The CDR3 has 16 amino acids. The CDR3 DNA follows: TGCGCCAGCAGCCCCTCGGACAGAACGAACACCGGGGAGCTGTTTTTT. Translating it yields CASSPSDRTNTGELFF.

In its sample, this clonotype was seen many times. The CDR3 sequence is CAWSTVLYNSPLHF. The CDR3, as DNA: TGTGCCTGGAGTACGGTGCTTTATAATTCACCCCTCCACTTT. The chain combines TRBV30 with TRBJ1-6; no firm D call. This CDR3 is 14 amino acids long. Trimming shortened V by 2 bases and J by 4 bases, and 9 bases separated the two germline ends. Germline CDR1 and CDR2: GTSNPN and SVGIG (reference sequence).

This clonotype appeared many times. The rearrangement uses TRBV15 and TRBJ1-1; tentatively, D is TRBD1 (6 bases). The CDR3 sequence is 13 residues long. Germline CDR1 reads LNHNV; CDR2 reads YYDKDF (reference sequence). V lost 7 bases, J lost 1 base, and 10 bases lay in between. The CDR3 spells CATTMGQNTEAFF. In nucleotides, the CDR3 is TGTGCCACCACTATGGGACAGAACACTGAAGCTTTCTTT.

This clonotype was counted only a few times. V gene TRBV2 combines with J gene TRBJ1-2, with TRBD1 as a possible D gene (5 bases). This CDR3 region has 15 residues. From germline, CDR1 is SNHLY and CDR2 FYNNEI. V dropped 10 bases and J dropped 6 bases, with 24 bases sitting between them. The CDR3 DNA reads TGTGCCACCACACGGCTCGGGGAAGAGGGGAATGGCTACACCTTC. This codes for CATTRLGEEGNGYTF.

This clonotype was picked up a small number of times. The chain carries TRBV7-2 and TRBJ2-4; D ambiguous. V shed 5 bases and J shed 5 bases, with 10 bases lying between them. The CDR3 sequence is 13 residues long. CDR1 is SGHTA and CDR2 is FQGNSA in the germline V gene. The CDR3 here is CASSRDRENIQYF. Here the CDR3 DNA reads TGTGCCAGCAGCAGGGATAGGGAAAACATTCAGTACTTC.

This clonotype was observed many times. V and J are TRBV6-2 or TRBV6-3 and TRBJ2-2, with D tentatively TRBD1 or TRBD2 (5 bases each). The CDR3 spans 16 residues. V was cut by 0 bases and J by 2 bases, with 10 bases left in between. Germline CDR1 reads MNHEY; CDR2 reads SVGEGT. Here the CDR3 DNA reads TGTGCCAGCAGTTACTCTCGGGACCATAACACCGGGGAGCTGTTTTTT. Amino acid sequence: CASSYSRDHNTGELFF.

This clonotype was seen repeatedly, ten times or more. The genes are TRBV7-8 and TRBJ2-3; D is undetermined. Germline CDR1 is SGHVS and CDR2 is FQNEAQ. Between the trimmed V and J ends, which lost 0 bases and 6 bases, there was a span of 7 bases. The CDR3 runs to 13 residues. This CDR3 is CASSLAAADTQYF. The CDR3 region has the DNA TGTGCCAGCAGCTTAGCGGCGGCGGATACGCAGTATTTT.

This clonotype has ten or more counts. The V call is TRBV28, the J call TRBJ2-3; possibly TRBD1 for D (5 bases). The CDR3 is made up of 15 amino acids. Germline V gene sequence: CDR1 MDHEN, CDR2 SYDVKM. Deletions cut 1 base from V and 5 bases from J, with 13 bases between. CDR3 bases: TGTGCCAGCAGTTTATCGGCAGGGTTTCAAGATACGCAGTATTTT. This gives the protein CASSLSAGFQDTQYF.

This clonotype was observed many times. The chain is built from TRBV5-1 and TRBJ2-3; D unresolved. The germline V and J ends were trimmed by 1 base and 0 bases, with 6 bases remaining between them. The CDR3 totals 14 residues. Per germline, CDR1 SGHRS and CDR2 YFSETQ. DNA for the CDR3: TGCGCCAGCAGCTTGAGGTCTAGCACAGATACGCAGTATTTT. It encodes CASSLRSSTDTQYF.

This clonotype was recorded many times. The chain links TRBV12-3 or TRBV12-4 to TRBJ1-5; TRBD1 might be the D (5 bases). With 4 bases removed from V and 11 bases from J, the gap between germline ends came to 12 bases. The CDR3 length is 12 residues. The DNA for the CDR3 is TGTGCCAGCAGTTCGGGGGGTTTGGCCCAGCATTTT. Translating it yields CASSSGGLAQHF.

This clonotype has ten or more counts. The chain couples TRBV21-1 to TRBJ2-2. TRBV21-1 represents a pseudogene. This CDR3 is 15 amino acids long. The CDR3 spells CASSKPGPETGELFF. The DNA for the CDR3 is TGTGCCAGCAGCAAACCGGGTCCGGAGACCGGGGAGCTGTTTTTT.

The chain employs TRBV6-1 and TRBJ1-1; D gene uncertain. V was trimmed by 0 bases and J by 7 bases, leaving 9 bases between them. The CDR3 extends over 13 amino acids. Germline values: CDR1 MNHNS, CDR2 SASEGT. CDR3 bases: TGTGCCAGCAGTGAAGCTGGACGGGGTGAAGCTTTCTTT. It encodes CASSEAGRGEAFF.

This clonotype was detected ten times or more. V is TRBV7-6 and J is TRBJ2-3; 10 bases align to TRBD2. The germline V gene has CDR1 SGHVS and CDR2 FNYEAQ. This CDR3 spans 16 amino acids. V trimming: 5 bases; J trimming: 5 bases; junction bases outside the gene matches: 10. CDR3 coding DNA: TGTGCCAGCAGCCCCCGCCCTAGCGGGGGAGGAGATACGCAGTATTTT. Translating gives CASSPRPSGGGDTQYF. Full variable domain (missing parts from reference TRBV7-6 and TRBJ2-3): GAGVSQSPRYKVTKRGQDVALRCDPISGHVSLYWYRQALGQGPEFLTYFNYEAQQDKSGLPNDRFSAERPEGSISTLTIQRTEQRDSAMYRCASSPRPSGGGDTQYFGPGTRLTVL.

This clonotype was seen many times. The genes are TRBV19 and TRBJ2-5; 8 nucleotides match TRBD2. This CDR3 is 17 amino acids long. The ends lost 0 bases at V and 2 bases at J; junction bases unmatched: 8. Germline values: CDR1 LNHDA, CDR2 SQIVND (reference sequence). DNA of the CDR3: TGTGCCAGTAGTATAGATCTTGCGGGGGGCCGGCAAGAGACCCAGTACTTC. Protein product: CASSIDLAGGRQETQYF. Variable domain in full (rest from reference TRBV19 and TRBJ2-5): DGGITQSPKYLFRKEGQNVTLSCEQNLNHDAMYWYRQDPGQGLRLIYYSQIVNDFQKGDIAEGYSVSREKKESFPLTVTSAQKNPTAFYLCASSIDLAGGRQETQYFGPGTRLLVL.

This clonotype was recorded at least ten times. The chain employs TRBV6-6 and TRBJ1-6, with 12 bases matching TRBD1. This CDR3 has 18 amino acids. Germline CDR1 is MNHNY and CDR2 is SVGAGI (reference sequence). J was trimmed by 1 base and V by 6 bases; bases with no gene match: 7. The DNA of the CDR3 is TGTGCCAGCAGCCCCGGGACAGGGGGCGCGTCCTATAATTCACCCCTCCACTTT. It is translated as CASSPGTGGASYNSPLHF.

This clonotype was counted at least ten times. The chain combines TRBV28 with TRBJ1-1; TRBD1 aligns across 7 bases. The CDR3 totals 13 residues. Per germline, CDR1 MDHEN and CDR2 SYDVKM. Trimming at V came to 7 bases and at J to 6 bases, leaving 8 bases not matched to a gene. The CDR3 region has the DNA TGTGCCAGCAAAGAGACAGGGCCCCCTGAAGCTTTCTTT. It yields the protein CASKETGPPEAFF. The entire variable domain, with the rest obtained from reference TRBV28 and TRBJ1-1, is as follows: DVKVTQSSRYLVKRTGEKVFLECVQDMDHENMFWYRQDPGLGLRLIYFSYDVKMKEKGDIPEGYSVSREKKERFSLILESASTNQTSMYLCASKETGPPEAFFGQGTRLTVV.